A single T cell receptor beta chain is shown here with its context. The protocol was immunoSEQ multiplex PCR, while the TCRdb copy is restricted to in-frame clones and leaves out a portion. The table shows 65,000 to 100,000 clones, with 91% occurring only once. Germline loops: CDR1 GTSNPN, CDR2 SVGIG (reference sequence). The length of the CDR3 is 12 residues. Deletions cut 4 bases from V and 3 bases from J, with 10 bases between. This sample is part of a study of control samples from healthy donors and cancer patients. The sample consisted of blood. The V call is TRBV30, the J call TRBJ2-7, with D possibly matching TRBD1 (6 bases). The receptor's source is a man aged 50 to 60 in good health. CDR3 loop: CAWTKGGYEQYF. CDR3 nucleotides: TGTGCCTGGACGAAAGGGGGCTACGAGCAGTACTTC.